Following are 5 T cell receptor beta chains from one sample sequenced in a study of T cells in Graves' hyperthyroidism and ophthalmopathy. The investigators amplified TCR beta CDR3 regions from RNA transcripts. The HTBI set primed first-round TCR CDR3 RT-PCR. One entry per CDR3 protein, called by TCRdb with MiXCR from the multiplex PCR reads. The sample records roughly 300,000 distinct CDR3 sequences, around a sixth being singletons. Material: blood. All receptors derive from a woman aged 50 to 60 with Graves' hyperthyroidism.

This clonotype appeared many times. The rearrangement uses TRBV2 and TRBJ1-6; 8 bases align to TRBD1. Germline-derived CDR1 and CDR2 are SNHLY and FYNNEI. After removal of 4 bases from V and 10 bases from J, the junction contained 9 bases not matched to a gene. The CDR3 is made up of 15 amino acids. DNA for the CDR3: TGTGCCAGCAGTGGACAGGGGACAGGTCGCTCACCCCTCCACTTT. Translation gives CASSGQGTGRSPLHF.

In its sample, this clonotype was seen many times. The rearrangement links TRBV6-1 to TRBJ2-1; 9 nucleotides match TRBD2. V shed 6 bases and J 4 bases; nucleotides not matched to a gene: 4. In germline, CDR1 is MNHNS, CDR2 SASEGT. The CDR3 has 14 residues. The CDR3, as DNA: TGTGCCAGCAGGGGGACTAGCTGGTACAATGAGCAGTTCTTC. This gives the protein CASRGTSWYNEQFF.

The chain combines TRBV7-2 with TRBJ2-5, with a possible D match to TRBD1 (6 bases). Between the trimmed V and J ends, which lost 6 bases and 4 bases, there was a span of 15 bases. Germline loops: CDR1 SGHTA, CDR2 FQGNSA. This CDR3 comprises 14 residues. The CDR3 region is CASSRSGVGETQYF. The CDR3, as DNA: TGTGCCAGCAGTCGGTCAGGGGTTGGAGAGACCCAGTACTTC.

The chain uses TRBV7-8 and TRBJ2-1; TRBD2 matches at 7 bases. The CDR3 totals 12 residues. Losses at the gene ends were 5 bases for V and 15 bases for J; bases not matched to a gene: 10. The germline CDR1 and CDR2 sequences are SGHVS and FQNEAQ. DNA of the CDR3: TGTGCCAGCAGCCCCCTTGCGGGAGCCTTGTTCTTC. It codes for CASSPLAGALFF.

The sample holds a few counts of this clonotype. The chain combines TRBV20-1 with TRBJ2-1; 7 nucleotides agree with TRBD2. The germline CDR1 and CDR2 sequences are DFQATT and SNEGSKA (reference sequence). V was clipped by 0 bases and J by 3 bases; unmatched bases: 11. This CDR3 spans 17 amino acids. CDR3 residues: CSARDQRGLAVYNEQFF. The CDR3 bases are TGCAGTGCTAGAGATCAGCGTGGTCTAGCGGTCTACAATGAGCAGTTCTTC.